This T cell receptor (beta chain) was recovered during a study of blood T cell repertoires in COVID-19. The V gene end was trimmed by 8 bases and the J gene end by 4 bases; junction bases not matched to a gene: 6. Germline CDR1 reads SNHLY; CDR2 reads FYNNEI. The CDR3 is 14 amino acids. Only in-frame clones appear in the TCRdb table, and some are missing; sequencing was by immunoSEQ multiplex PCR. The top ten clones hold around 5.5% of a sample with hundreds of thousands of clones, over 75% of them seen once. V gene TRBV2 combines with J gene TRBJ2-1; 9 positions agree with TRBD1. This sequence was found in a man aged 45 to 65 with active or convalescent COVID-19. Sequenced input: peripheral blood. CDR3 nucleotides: TGTGCCAGCGGGGGGACAGGGAAATACAATGAGCAGTTCTTC. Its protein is CASGGTGKYNEQFF.